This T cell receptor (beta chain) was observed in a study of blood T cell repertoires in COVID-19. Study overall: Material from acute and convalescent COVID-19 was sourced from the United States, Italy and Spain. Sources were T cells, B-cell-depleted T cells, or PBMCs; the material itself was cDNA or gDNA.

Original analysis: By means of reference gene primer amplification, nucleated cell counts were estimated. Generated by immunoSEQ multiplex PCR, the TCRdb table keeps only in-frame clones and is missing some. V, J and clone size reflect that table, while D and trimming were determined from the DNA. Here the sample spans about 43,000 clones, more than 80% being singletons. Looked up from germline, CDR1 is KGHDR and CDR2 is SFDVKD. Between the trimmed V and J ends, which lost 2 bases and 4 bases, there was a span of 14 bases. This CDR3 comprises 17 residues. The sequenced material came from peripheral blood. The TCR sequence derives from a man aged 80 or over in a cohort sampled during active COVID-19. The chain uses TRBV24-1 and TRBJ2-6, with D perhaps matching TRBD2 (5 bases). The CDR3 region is CATSDSSGGSGANVLTF. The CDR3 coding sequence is TGTGCCACCAGTGATTCCTCAGGAGGCAGCGGGGCCAACGTCCTGACTTTC.